This record concerns one TCR beta chain sequence. Its antigen is not yet known. One base away there is no much larger clone; base qualities are not given. The data were taken from a study of blood T cell repertoires in COVID-19 (TCRdb year 2020). Describing the broader study: Samples from collaborators originated in the United States, Italy and Spain and spanned both the acute and convalescent phases of COVID-19. Sample metadata almost always included a de-identified subject ID, COVID-19 status, age in years and sex. Where HLA class I and class II types were available, the types were taken from metadata supplied by the sample provider, not from assay-based typing. The samples were drawn from two sources: the first 160 participants of the ongoing ImmuneRACE study, and fewer than 1,500 subjects contributed by 6 global collaborators. The repertoires were released in a freely available public database intended as a resource for research on the immune response to SARS-CoV-2. Subjects who had been exposed to COVID-19, were actively infected with it, or had recovered from it provided the deeply sampled blood TCRbeta repertoires that made up the dataset. The prospective study material was composed of cDNA or gDNA derived from T cells, B-cell-depleted T cells, or PBMCs.

The immunoSEQ Assay, a bias-controlled multiplex PCR, was used to amplify TCRbeta CDR3 regions from genomic DNA. In the authors' own workflow: The number of nucleated cells in each sample was estimated by amplification of reference gene primers within the assay. Sequence reads were collapsed and filtered to measure the absolute abundance of every unique TCRbeta CDR3 rearrangement. For each sample, productive Simpson clonality was calculated as the square root of Simpson's diversity index across productive rearrangements. TCRdb re-hosts the immuneACCESS table, in-frame sequences only. Its copies lack some clones; in the studies checked, an unresolved V gene accounts for under half of them, and the cause for the rest is not known. The V and J calls and clone size were taken over from that table, and D and trimming were inferred from the DNA. The sample table lists about 130,000 clones, approximately 90% of them with a count of one. The ten biggest clones cover more than 0.9% of the sample.

On the study overall, not on this receptor specifically: The amount of clinical and demographic metadata varied by source and participant and was provided uncurated.

The collaborating institutions used their own protocols to collect whole blood in K2EDTA tubes. For TCRbeta analysis, collaborators shipped samples as frozen whole blood, isolated PBMCs, or DNA extracted from either of those sample types. Unmatched junction bases come to 16, with V trimmed by 4 bases and J by 6 bases. CDR1 MNHEY and CDR2 SVGEGT were looked up in the germline V gene. The CDR3, from cysteine to phenylalanine, totals 17 residues. CDR3 DNA is the only sequence kept; it has 51 bases, read in frame from the first base. The clonotype comes from an elderly woman with acute or convalescent COVID-19. The chain joins TRBV6-2 or TRBV6-3 to TRBJ1-2, with 8 junctional bases fitting TRBD1. Input material: peripheral blood. The CDR3 region has the sequence CASSSGGVGQGKNGYTF. The DNA is as follows: TGTGCCAGCAGTTCCGGGGGCGTAGGACAGGGAAAGAATGGCTACACCTTC.